Presented here are 5 T cell receptor beta chains from one specimen sequenced in a study of blood T cell repertoires in COVID-19. The method was immunoSEQ multiplex PCR; TCRdb's version includes in-frame clones alone and lacks a portion of them. The data show 470,000 or so clones, with 80% to 90% seen just once and 3.2% held by the top ten. The specimen was peripheral blood. Receptors were obtained from a human donor in a cohort sampled during active COVID-19.

This chain links TRBV7-9 with TRBJ2-3, with a weak D call TRBD1 (6 bases). V was cut by 4 bases and J by 6 bases, with 14 bases left in between. In germline, CDR1 is SEHNR, CDR2 FQNEAQ (reference sequence). The CDR3 sequence is 14 residues long. The CDR3, as DNA: TGTGCCAGCAGCTCTAGAGGGGGTAGTGATACGCAGTATTTT. Translation: CASSSRGGSDTQYF.

This chain uses TRBV9 with TRBJ1-1, with 9 bases lining up with TRBD1. Germline V gene data show CDR1 as SGDLS and CDR2 as YYNGEE. The CDR3 is made up of 15 amino acids. The ends lost 3 bases at V and 1 base at J; junction bases unmatched: 4. As DNA, the CDR3 is TGTGCCAGCAGCGGAAAACAGGGGGCGAACACTGAAGCTTTCTTT. Its protein is CASSGKQGANTEAFF.

The genes are TRBV5-1 and TRBJ1-3, with 8 bases that match TRBD1. Trimming cost V 5 bases and J 4 bases; bases outside gene matches: 5. Germline CDR1 SGHRS, CDR2 YFSETQ. CDR3 length: 14 amino acids. The CDR3 protein is CASSQTGDGNTIYF. CDR3 in DNA: TGCGCCAGCAGTCAGACAGGGGACGGAAACACCATATATTTT. Drawing the rest from reference TRBV5-1 and TRBJ1-3, the complete variable domain is KAGVTQTPRYLIKTRGQQVTLSCSPISGHRSVSWYQQTPGQGLQFLFEYFSETQRNKGNFPGRFSGRQFSNSRSEMNVSTLELGDSALYLCASSQTGDGNTIYFGEGSWLTVV.

The V gene is TRBV3-1 (or the pseudogene TRBV3-2), the J gene TRBJ2-2; D gene unclear. V was clipped by 2 bases and J by 6 bases, with 7 bases between them. The CDR3 is 13 amino acids. The V gene's germline CDR1 is LGHDT and CDR2 YNNKEL (reference sequence). CDR3 DNA: TGTGCCAGCAGCCAATCCTCGTCCGGGGAGCTGTTTTTT. It yields the protein CASSQSSSGELFF.

V and J are TRBV11-3 and TRBJ2-3; 8 nucleotides match TRBD2. This CDR3 comprises 15 residues. V lost 1 base, J lost 4 bases, and 4 bases stayed unmatched. Germline CDR1 and CDR2: SGHNT and YENEEA. DNA for the CDR3: TGTGCCAGCAGCTTAGTCGCGGGAGGCTCAGATACGCAGTATTTT. It is translated as CASSLVAGGSDTQYF.